Listed below are T cell receptor beta chains from one sample, sequenced in a study of T-cell memory formation after mild COVID-19. TCRdb passed the 5' RACE reads through MiXCR, listing each CDR3 protein once. The sample contains over 45,000 distinct CDR3 sequences, 25% to 35% of which appear only once. The sample consisted of PBMCs or a T cell subset sorted from them (not recorded which). Receptors originate from a man between 18 and 29 years old who had mild COVID-19 (a few samples of this study predate the infection). Cell type and time point are not known. CDR3s include the opening cysteine and the closing phenylalanine or tryptophan. The D gene is left open where the match is weak. Size is stated for part of the rows, as once, few or many counts, or as a class when the clone is expanded.

v_call,j_call,d_call,clone_size,cdr3_nt,cdr3_aa
TRBV28,TRBJ1-2,.,.,TGTGCCAGCAGTTTGTTCGGGGTGGATGGCTACACCTTC,CASSLFGVDGYTF
TRBV29-1,TRBJ1-1,.,many,TGCAGCGTTGTCGTACTCGGACGGGCTTTCTTT,CSVVVLGRAFF
TRBV27,TRBJ2-7,.,.,TGTGCCAGCAGTTTCGGGACCCAGGGCTACGAGCAGTACTTC,CASSFGTQGYEQYF
TRBV9,TRBJ2-5,.,few,TGTGCCAGCAGCGTAGGTAGCGGCCAAGAGACCCAGTACTTC,CASSVGSGQETQYF
TRBV6-5,TRBJ2-5,TRBD1,few,TGTGCCAGCAGTTACTCCGGGACAGGGGGGGAGACCCAGTACTTC,CASSYSGTGGETQYF
TRBV7-9,TRBJ2-5,.,few,TGTGCCAGCACCCACCCTTCGTTCCAAGAGACCCAGTACTTC,CASTHPSFQETQYF
TRBV7-8,TRBJ2-3,TRBD1,few,TGTGCCAGCAGCCCCTATTCGGACAGGGGCGTCGTACACTTCACGGATACGCAGTATTTT,CASSPYSDRGVVHFTDTQYF
TRBV27,TRBJ1-5,.,.,TGTGCCAGCTCGTGGGGCCCCAATCAGCCCCAGCATTTT,CASSWGPNQPQHF
TRBV7-2,TRBJ2-1,TRBD2,.,TGTGCCAGCACCCCCGGGGGACTAGCGGGGGAGCCTTGGGACAATGAGCAGTTCTTC,CASTPGGLAGEPWDNEQFF
TRBV4-3,TRBJ2-1,.,.,TGCGCCAGCAGCCAAGGTACTGCGCGGTACAATGAGCAGTTCTTC,CASSQGTARYNEQFF
TRBV4-3,TRBJ2-1,TRBD2,.,TGCGCCAGCAGCCACGGGACTAGGGATAATGAGCAGTTCTTC,CASSHGTRDNEQFF
TRBV7-9,TRBJ2-5,.,.,TGTGCCAGCAGCTCCGGACTGCAAGAGACCCAGTACTTC,CASSSGLQETQYF
TRBV7-8,TRBJ2-6,.,few,TGTGCCAGCAGCTTAGATGTTTGGGGGGTTGGGGCCAACGTCCTGACTTTC,CASSLDVWGVGANVLTF
TRBV27,TRBJ2-7,TRBD2,.,TGTGCCAGCGCAGCGGGGAATCTCTACGAGCAGTACTTC,CASAAGNLYEQYF
TRBV28,TRBJ2-5,.,.,TGTGCCAGCAGGATGGCCTTCGGGAATTGGGAGACCCAGTACTTC,CASRMAFGNWETQYF
TRBV7-2,TRBJ2-7,.,.,TGTGCCAGCAGCTTAACGCAGTACGAGCAGTACTTC,CASSLTQYEQYF
TRBV11-2,TRBJ2-1,TRBD2,few,TGTGCCAGCAGCTTAGACGGACTAGCGGGGGGCCCCTCTGTGCAGTTCTTC,CASSLDGLAGGPSVQFF
TRBV29-1,TRBJ2-1,.,.,TGCAGCGTTGCAACGCCGATTGAGCAGTTCTTC,CSVATPIEQFF
TRBV20-1,TRBJ2-7,.,.,TGCAGTGCTGAAAGATCCTACGAGCAGTACTTC,CSAERSYEQYF
TRBV27,TRBJ1-4,TRBD1,few,TGTGCCAGCAGTTCCCCCGGGACAGGGAATGAAAAACTGTTTTTT,CASSSPGTGNEKLFF
TRBV20-1,TRBJ1-1,.,.,TGCAGTGCTAGGGCTTTGGAGACGAACACTGAAGCTTTCTTT,CSARALETNTEAFF
TRBV7-9,TRBJ2-7,.,.,TGTGCCAGCAGCCCGACGGGAGTACGTGGCGAGCAGTACTTC,CASSPTGVRGEQYF
TRBV7-8,TRBJ2-7,.,few,TGTGCCAGCAGCAAAGAAAGGGCTTGGGCCCACGAGCAGTACTTC,CASSKERAWAHEQYF
TRBV19,TRBJ2-1,TRBD2,.,TGTGCCAGTAGTACCCAGCTACTAGCGGGGGTATACAATGAGCAGTTCTTC,CASSTQLLAGVYNEQFF
TRBV20-1,TRBJ1-2,.,.,TGCAGTGCCGCTGGGGGGGGTCATGGCTACACCTTC,CSAAGGGHGYTF
TRBV6-5,TRBJ2-7,.,.,TGTGCCAGCTCCCCTGGCATCTCGCTGCACGAGCAGTACTTC,CASSPGISLHEQYF
TRBV7-9,TRBJ2-7,TRBD1,few,TGTGCCAGCAGCTCGGCCGGGACAGGGGCTGGCGAGCAGTACTTC,CASSSAGTGAGEQYF